These T cell receptor beta chains were read from a single sample in a study of CD8 T cells in Susac syndrome. TCRdb passed the immunoSEQ multiplex PCR reads through MiXCR, listing each CDR3 protein once. The sample consists of approximately 100,000 distinct CDR3 sequences, 85% to 95% of them appearing once. The sequenced sample was CD8+ T cells from PBMCs. All receptors come from a human donor in good health. The CDR3 runs from the conserved cysteine through the conserved F or W. The D gene is left open where the match is weak. Size is stated for part of the rows, as once, few or many counts, or as a class when the clone is expanded.

D gene: .
clone size: once
J gene: TRBJ2-3
V gene: TRBV14
CDR3 DNA: TGTGCCAGCAGCCCGGGGAGAGCGCAGTATTTT
CDR3 protein: CASSPGRAQYF

D gene: .
clone size: .
J gene: TRBJ1-1
V gene: TRBV7-9
CDR3 DNA: TGTGCCAGCAGCCCAGGGTTCGGAGCTTTCTTT
CDR3 protein: CASSPGFGAFF

D gene: .
clone size: .
J gene: TRBJ2-3
V gene: TRBV5-4
CDR3 DNA: TGTGCCAGCAGCTTAAAGGGTTCTAGCACAGATACGCAGTATTTT
CDR3 protein: CASSLKGSSTDTQYF

D gene: .
clone size: .
J gene: TRBJ1-2
V gene: TRBV5-1
CDR3 DNA: TGCGCCAGCAGCCCGGGCGGGGAGTTCTATGGCTACACCTTC
CDR3 protein: CASSPGGEFYGYTF

D gene: TRBD2
clone size: few
J gene: TRBJ2-7
V gene: TRBV6-2/TRBV6-3
CDR3 DNA: TGTGCCAGCAGTTTGGGACTAGCGGGAGGATCCTACGAGCAGTACTTC
CDR3 protein: CASSLGLAGGSYEQYF

D gene: TRBD1
clone size: once
J gene: TRBJ1-1
V gene: TRBV4-3
CDR3 DNA: TGCGCCAGCAGCCCAGACAGGGGAATGAACACTGAAGCTTTCTTT
CDR3 protein: CASSPDRGMNTEAFF

D gene: .
clone size: .
J gene: TRBJ1-1
V gene: TRBV5-4
CDR3 DNA: TGTGCCAGCAGCTTGGTGGGCTCCAGAGGAACTGAAGCTTTCTTT
CDR3 protein: CASSLVGSRGTEAFF

D gene: .
clone size: .
J gene: TRBJ2-7
V gene: TRBV27
CDR3 DNA: TGTGCCAGCAGTTTTGGGGGTACTCCCTACGAGCAGTACTTC
CDR3 protein: CASSFGGTPYEQYF

D gene: .
clone size: .
J gene: TRBJ1-2
V gene: TRBV14
CDR3 DNA: TGTGCCAGCAGCCAAGATTTGACTTATGGCTACACCTTC
CDR3 protein: CASSQDLTYGYTF

D gene: .
clone size: .
J gene: TRBJ2-7
V gene: TRBV12-3/TRBV12-4
CDR3 DNA: TGTGCCAGCGGATCGGACTACGAGCAGTACTTC
CDR3 protein: CASGSDYEQYF

D gene: .
clone size: once
J gene: TRBJ2-7
V gene: TRBV29-1
CDR3 DNA: TGCAGCGTTGAGCTCCTTGGCGAGCAGTACTTC
CDR3 protein: CSVELLGEQYF

D gene: .
clone size: .
J gene: TRBJ2-5
V gene: TRBV5-1
CDR3 DNA: TGCGCCAGCAGCTTGCGGCCAGGGGAGACCCAGTACTTC
CDR3 protein: CASSLRPGETQYF

D gene: .
clone size: few
J gene: TRBJ2-7
V gene: TRBV3-1
CDR3 DNA: TGTGCCAGCAGCTCCCCACTACTAGCCTCCTCCTACGAGCAGTACTTC
CDR3 protein: CASSSPLLASSYEQYF

D gene: .
clone size: once
J gene: TRBJ2-5
V gene: TRBV20-1
CDR3 DNA: TGCAGTGCTAGAGATAGTGTGAAGGTACAAGAGACCCAGTACTTC
CDR3 protein: CSARDSVKVQETQYF

D gene: .
clone size: .
J gene: TRBJ2-5
V gene: TRBV6-2/TRBV6-3
CDR3 DNA: TGTGCCAGCAGACCAACAGGCGCCGGGGAGACCCAGTACTTC
CDR3 protein: CASRPTGAGETQYF

D gene: .
clone size: .
J gene: TRBJ1-2
V gene: TRBV27
CDR3 DNA: TGTGCCAGCAGTTTATTTTGGGGGAACTATGGCTACACCTTC
CDR3 protein: CASSLFWGNYGYTF

D gene: TRBD1
clone size: .
J gene: TRBJ1-5
V gene: TRBV2
CDR3 DNA: TGTGCCAGCACCCGGGACAGGGGGCGGAATCAGCCCCAGCATTTT
CDR3 protein: CASTRDRGRNQPQHF

D gene: TRBD2
clone size: .
J gene: TRBJ2-7
V gene: TRBV3-1
CDR3 DNA: TGTGCCAGCAGCCAAGGCCCTAGCGGGGGGGCGCCGTACGAGCAGTACTTC
CDR3 protein: CASSQGPSGGAPYEQYF

D gene: .
clone size: .
J gene: TRBJ1-2
V gene: TRBV7-9
CDR3 DNA: TGTGCCAGCAGCTTTGAGAGCGGATATGGCTACACCTTC
CDR3 protein: CASSFESGYGYTF

D gene: .
clone size: .
J gene: TRBJ1-6
V gene: TRBV7-2
CDR3 DNA: TGTGCCAGCAGCCAGGAAAGTCCACCCCTCCACTTT
CDR3 protein: CASSQESPPLHF

D gene: .
clone size: .
J gene: TRBJ2-5
V gene: TRBV30
CDR3 DNA: TGTGCCTGGACCCCAGGGCTGAGGGAGACCCAGTACTTC
CDR3 protein: CAWTPGLRETQYF

D gene: TRBD1
clone size: .
J gene: TRBJ2-5
V gene: TRBV12-3/TRBV12-4
CDR3 DNA: TGTGCCAGCAGACCGACAGGGGAAGAGACCCAGTACTTC
CDR3 protein: CASRPTGEETQYF

D gene: .
clone size: once
J gene: TRBJ2-3
V gene: TRBV18
CDR3 DNA: TGTGCCAGCTCATTCACTAGCCCTCCTACAGATACGCAGTATTTT
CDR3 protein: CASSFTSPPTDTQYF

D gene: .
clone size: .
J gene: TRBJ1-1
V gene: TRBV5-6
CDR3 DNA: TGTGCCAGCAGCGGGGCCCTCCTGACCACTGAAGCTTTCTTT
CDR3 protein: CASSGALLTTEAFF

D gene: .
clone size: once
J gene: TRBJ2-5
V gene: TRBV20-1
CDR3 DNA: TGCAGTGCTAGGTCCTACGAGGGTGTTGGCCAAGAGACCCAGTACTTC
CDR3 protein: CSARSYEGVGQETQYF

D gene: .
clone size: .
J gene: TRBJ2-5
V gene: TRBV7-6
CDR3 DNA: TGTGCCAGCAGCTACTCTCGCACGGAAGAGACCCAGTACTTC
CDR3 protein: CASSYSRTEETQYF

D gene: .
clone size: .
J gene: TRBJ1-2
V gene: TRBV3-1
CDR3 DNA: TGTGCCAGCAGCCAAGTCAGGGAAAGCCTCTATGGCTACACCTTC
CDR3 protein: CASSQVRESLYGYTF

D gene: .
clone size: .
J gene: TRBJ1-1
V gene: TRBV20-1
CDR3 DNA: TGCAGTGCTCAGGCCCGGACCAAGAGTCTCGACGGGGGTTTGAACACTGAAGCTTTCTTT
CDR3 protein: CSAQARTKSLDGGLNTEAFF

D gene: TRBD1
clone size: .
J gene: TRBJ2-2
V gene: TRBV14
CDR3 DNA: TGTGCCAGCAGCCAATGGGACAGGGAGTTCGGGGAGCTGTTTTTT
CDR3 protein: CASSQWDREFGELFF

D gene: TRBD1
clone size: .
J gene: TRBJ2-1
V gene: TRBV9
CDR3 DNA: TGTGCCAGCAGCGGAGGGACAGGGTTCGGCAATGAGCAGTTCTTC
CDR3 protein: CASSGGTGFGNEQFF

D gene: TRBD1
clone size: .
J gene: TRBJ2-7
V gene: TRBV7-9
CDR3 DNA: TGTGCCAGCAGCTTAGGGGACAGGGTTCCCGGAAACGAGCAGTACTTC
CDR3 protein: CASSLGDRVPGNEQYF